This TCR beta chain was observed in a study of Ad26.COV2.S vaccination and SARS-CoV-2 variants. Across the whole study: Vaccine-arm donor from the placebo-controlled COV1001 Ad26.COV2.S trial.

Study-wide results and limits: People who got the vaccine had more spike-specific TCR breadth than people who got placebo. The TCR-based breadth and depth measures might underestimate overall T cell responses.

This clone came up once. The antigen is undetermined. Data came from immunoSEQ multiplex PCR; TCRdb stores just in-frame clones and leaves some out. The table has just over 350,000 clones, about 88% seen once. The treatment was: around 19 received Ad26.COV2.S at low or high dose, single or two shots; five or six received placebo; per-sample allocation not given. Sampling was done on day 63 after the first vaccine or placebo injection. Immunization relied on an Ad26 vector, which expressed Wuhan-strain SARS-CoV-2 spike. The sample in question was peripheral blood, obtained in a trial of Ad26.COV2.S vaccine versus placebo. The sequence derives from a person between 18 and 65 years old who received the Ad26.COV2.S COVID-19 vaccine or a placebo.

The DNA for the CDR3 is TGTGCCAGTAGCCAACTAGCGGGAGGGATAGATACGCAGTATTTT. It is translated as CASSQLAGGIDTQYF. The rearrangement uses TRBV19 and TRBJ2-3; 13 bases map to TRBD2. This CDR3 contains 15 residues. V was pared by 6 bases and J by 5 bases, with 5 bases of the junction left unmatched. Germline V gives CDR1 LNHDA, CDR2 SQIVND (reference sequence). The whole variable domain, remainder taken from reference TRBV19 and TRBJ2-3, is DGGITQSPKYLFRKEGQNVTLSCEQNLNHDAMYWYRQDPGQGLRLIYYSQIVNDFQKGDIAEGYSVSREKKESFPLTVTSAQKNPTAFYLCASSQLAGGIDTQYFGPGTRLTVL.